The rows below give T cell receptor beta chains drawn from one sample of a study of a mutant IDH1 vaccine in newly diagnosed glioma. These TCRs' antigens remain unknown. TCRdb's copy holds only in-frame clones and misses some; the assay was immunoSEQ multiplex PCR. This sample has more than 35,000 clones, with roughly 88% found just once. Sequenced here: PBMCs, sampled from a glioma patient whose treatment included an IDH1 peptide vaccine. The receptors were gathered from a man aged 40-49 years with glioma. Both conserved end residues are part of each CDR3. The order of the fields is CDR3 protein, clone size, CDR3 length, V gene, J gene. Size is stated for part of the rows, as once, few or many counts, or as a class when the clone is expanded.

CASSSNTANTGELFF,.,15,TRBV5-1,TRBJ2-2
CASSLTRGGYSNQPQHF,once,17,TRBV7-2,TRBJ1-5
CASSQGSDISVRGELFF,.,17,TRBV4-3,TRBJ2-2
CASSRQLNTEAFF,.,13,TRBV9,TRBJ1-1
CASSIGLAPDTQYF,.,14,TRBV7-2,TRBJ2-3
CASSRDPSRKGLEQYF,.,16,TRBV5-4,TRBJ2-7
CASSPNGPPDTQYF,.,14,TRBV7-9,TRBJ2-3
CASTTLQGYTEAFF,.,14,TRBV5-6,TRBJ1-1
CASSLGASGRPRDYEQYF,once,18,TRBV7-2,TRBJ2-7
CASSQLPYGYTF,.,12,TRBV14,TRBJ1-2
CASSPLTPNYGYTF,.,14,TRBV6-5,TRBJ1-2
CASSAGTAGNTIYF,.,14,TRBV9,TRBJ1-3
CASSVDYASYEQYF,.,14,TRBV9,TRBJ2-7
CASSLQGNQPQHF,few,13,TRBV5-5,TRBJ1-5
CASSPKGPIYEQYF,.,14,TRBV18,TRBJ2-7
CATSMTGLGYTF,.,12,TRBV15,TRBJ1-2